The 4 T cell receptor beta chains in this list originate from one sample, sequenced in a study of graft-versus-host responses after intestinal transplantation. The antigens of these receptors remain unknown. Sequencing was performed with immunoSEQ multiplex PCR; in TCRdb, only in-frame clones are kept and a portion is missing. The profile shows more than 70,000 clones, under 95% of them singletons. The material sequenced was unstimulated CD8+ T cells sorted from spleen or lymph node cells, taken before transplant. These receptors originate from a human donor who was the organ donor for an intestinal transplant.

The gene calls are TRBV2 and TRBJ1-2; D is unresolved. The length of the CDR3 is 13 residues. V gave up 3 bases and J gave up 1 base, with 6 bases separating them. CDR1 is SNHLY and CDR2 is FYNNEI in the germline V gene. As DNA, the CDR3 is TGTGCCAGCAGTGATGAGTATAACTATGGCTACACCTTC. The encoded protein is CASSDEYNYGYTF.

V gene TRBV4-3 combines with J gene TRBJ1-6; 7 bases are a match to TRBD1. Germline loops: CDR1 LGHNA, CDR2 YSLEER. There are 17 residues in the CDR3. The V segment lost 4 bases and the J segment 7 bases; nucleotides outside the gene matches: 13. CDR3 nucleotide sequence: TGCGCCAGCAGCCTGGGACAGCCCCCCTTTATGAATTCACCCCTCCACTTT. Translated, it gives CASSLGQPPFMNSPLHF.

In this sample, this clone turned up once. The chain has TRBV29-1 and TRBJ2-1; D ambiguous. Germline V lookup: CDR1 SQVTM, CDR2 ANQGSEA. V was cut by 5 bases and J by 1 base, with 3 bases left in between. The CDR3 loop spans 11 amino acids. For the CDR3, the DNA is TGCAGCGTTCGTTCCTACAATGAGCAGTTCTTC. Protein: CSVRSYNEQFF.

The chain joins TRBV4-3 to TRBJ2-4; 7 positions match TRBD1. J gave up 0 bases and V 1 base, and 6 bases lay outside the gene matches. CDR3 size: 17 residues. Germline loops: CDR1 LGHNA, CDR2 YSLEER. CDR3 coding DNA: TGCGCCAGCAGCCAAGGGTGGACAGGACTAGCCAAAAACATTCAGTACTTC. As protein: CASSQGWTGLAKNIQYF.